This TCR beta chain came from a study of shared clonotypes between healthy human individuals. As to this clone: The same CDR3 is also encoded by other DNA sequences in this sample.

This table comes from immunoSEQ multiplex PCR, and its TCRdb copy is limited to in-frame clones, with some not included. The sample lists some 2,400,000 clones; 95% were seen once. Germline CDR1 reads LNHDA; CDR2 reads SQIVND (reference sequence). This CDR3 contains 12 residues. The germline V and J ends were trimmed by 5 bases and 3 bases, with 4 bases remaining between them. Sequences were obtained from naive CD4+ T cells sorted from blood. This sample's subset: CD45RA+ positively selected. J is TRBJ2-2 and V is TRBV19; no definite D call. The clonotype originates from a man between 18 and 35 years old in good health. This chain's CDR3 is CASSLYTGELFF. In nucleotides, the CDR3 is TGTGCCAGTAGTCTGTACACCGGGGAGCTGTTTTTT.